This paragraph covers one TCR beta chain sequence. Only in-frame clones appear in the TCRdb table, and some are missing; sequencing was by immunoSEQ multiplex PCR. The sample comprises approximately 60,000 clones, about 90% of which are singletons, and around 2.8% rests with the top ten. V lost 4 bases and J 3 bases, leaving 18 bases between the germline ends. Germline CDR1 is MDHEN and CDR2 is SYDVKM. The length of the CDR3 is 16 residues. The sample is drawn from a study of T cell changes during pregnancy in multiple sclerosis. The sequence came from a female donor in good health, enrolled as a control in a pregnancy study. The sequenced sample was peripheral blood, obtained in the second trimester of pregnancy. This rearrangement joins TRBV28 to TRBJ1-2; D might be TRBD1 (6 bases). Here the CDR3 DNA reads TGTGCCAGCAGTTCGAGATCCGGGACAAACTACTATGGCTACACCTTC. It yields the protein CASSSRSGTNYYGYTF.